Shown below are 21 T cell receptor beta chains from a single sample sequenced in a study of cytomegalovirus exposure and HLA in healthy donors. The PCR contained 60 Vbeta and 13 Jbeta primers. The data were produced by immunoSEQ multiplex PCR, yet TCRdb's version contains in-frame clones alone and is incomplete. The sample comprises 100,000 to 150,000 clones, about 73% of which are singletons, and roughly 2.1% rests with the top ten. The sequenced sample consisted of PBMCs. The receptors here all came from a middle-aged woman in good health and CMV-seropositive.

The V call is TRBV27, the J call TRBJ1-1; 7 bases line up with TRBD1. Germline lookup yields CDR1 MNHEY and CDR2 SMNVEV (reference sequence). CDR3 length: 15 residues. The V gene end was trimmed by 6 bases and the J gene end by 1 base; junction bases not matched to a gene: 8. In DNA, the CDR3 is TGTGCCAGCAGATTAATGGGACAGACGAACACTGAAGCTTTCTTT. Translating gives CASRLMGQTNTEAFF.

The V gene is TRBV7-9, the J gene TRBJ1-4, with a tentative D call TRBD1 (5 bases). In germline, CDR1 is SEHNR, CDR2 FQNEAQ (reference sequence). CDR3 size: 16 residues. V shed 4 bases and J shed 5 bases, with 17 bases lying between them. CDR3 protein: CASSSWGDRTNEKLFF. The CDR3 nucleotides are TGTGCCAGCAGCTCGTGGGGGGACCGAACGAATGAAAAACTGTTTTTT.

This chain uses TRBV19 with TRBJ1-1, with D unresolved. The CDR3 spans 13 residues. V lost 6 bases and J 1 base, leaving 9 bases between the germline ends. Germline CDR1 is LNHDA and CDR2 is SQIVND (reference sequence). CDR3 sequence reads: CASRPYKNTEAFF. CDR3 coding DNA: TGTGCCAGTAGACCTTACAAGAACACTGAAGCTTTCTTT.

V and J are TRBV5-1 and TRBJ2-7, with 8 bases that match TRBD1. V lost 5 bases, J lost 3 bases, and 16 bases stayed unmatched. This CDR3 region has 17 residues. Germline V gives CDR1 SGHRS, CDR2 YFSETQ. The CDR3, as DNA: TGCGCCAGCAGTCGCTCCGTTAGAGGACAGGGCCACTACGAGCAGTACTTC. This translates into CASSRSVRGQGHYEQYF.

The rearrangement joins TRBV7-3 to TRBJ1-1; a possible D gene is TRBD1 (5 bases). The length of the CDR3 is 15 residues. The V gene's germline CDR1 is SGHTA and CDR2 FQGTGA. With 2 bases removed from V and 5 bases from J, the gap between germline ends came to 15 bases. The CDR3 is CASSLGSQGRTEAFF. DNA of the CDR3: TGTGCCAGCAGCTTAGGGTCTCAGGGAAGGACTGAAGCTTTCTTT.

V and J are TRBV28 and TRBJ2-1, with TRBD2 matching over 8 bases. This CDR3 has 18 amino acids. Germline CDR1 and CDR2: MDHEN and SYDVKM. V was pared by 4 bases and J by 0 bases, with 11 bases of the junction left unmatched. As DNA, the CDR3 is TGTGCCAGCAGTTCCCAAGCGGGAGTCACCCCCTCCTACAATGAGCAGTTCTTC. It specifies CASSSQAGVTPSYNEQFF.

This chain connects TRBV4-3 to TRBJ1-2, with D unclear. Germline values: CDR1 LGHNA, CDR2 YSLEER. The CDR3 runs 13 residues. V was shortened by 4 bases and J by 2 bases, with 8 bases between the two germline ends. DNA of the CDR3: TGCGCCAGCAGCCTTTTCCAGAACTATGGCTACACCTTC. Residues: CASSLFQNYGYTF.

The V call is TRBV11-1, the J call TRBJ1-6, with 7 nucleotides matching TRBD1. This CDR3 spans 14 amino acids. Germline V gene lookup returns CDR1 SGHAT and CDR2 FQDESV (reference sequence). The junction had 8 bases not matched to a gene; V was cut back by 7 bases and J by 8 bases. In DNA form, the CDR3 reads TGTGCCAGCACACCGACCAGGGGGTATTCACCCCTCCACTTT. Translation gives CASTPTRGYSPLHF.

The J gene is TRBJ2-7, the V gene TRBV28; TRBD1 might be the D (6 bases). Trimming removed 6 bases from V and 5 bases from J, with 14 bases in between. CDR3 length equals 13 residues. Germline V gene sequence: CDR1 MDHEN, CDR2 SYDVKM. The CDR3 loop reads CASSVGALNEQYF. The CDR3 nucleotides are TGTGCCAGCAGCGTGGGGGCTTTGAACGAGCAGTACTTC.

J is TRBJ2-4 and V is TRBV9; D not certain. This CDR3 region has 12 residues. Germline CDR1 SGDLS, CDR2 YYNGEE. V was clipped by 0 bases and J by 6 bases, with 4 bases between them. The CDR3 here is CASSVDSNIQYF. The CDR3 DNA follows: TGTGCCAGCAGCGTAGACTCAAACATTCAGTACTTC. Supplemented by reference TRBV9 and TRBJ2-4, the full variable domain reads DSGVTQTPKHLITATGQRVTLRCSPRSGDLSVYWYQQSLDQGLQFLIQYYNGEERAKGNILERFSAQQFPDLHSELNLSSLELGDSALYFCASSVDSNIQYFGAGTRLSVL.

There are a few counts of this clone. This chain connects TRBV7-2 to TRBJ1-1; D may be TRBD1 (5 bases). From germline, CDR1 is SGHTA and CDR2 FQGNSA. V was cut by 4 bases and J by 0 bases, with 18 bases left in between. The CDR3 consists of 17 residues. The chain's CDR3 is CASSSMEGFFMNTEAFF. In nucleotides, the CDR3 is TGTGCCAGCAGCTCCATGGAGGGGTTTTTCATGAACACTGAAGCTTTCTTT.

The CDR3 coding sequence is TGTGCCAGCACCAAACGGATATCGGGGGGGACAGATACGCAGTATTTT. Encoded protein: CASTKRISGGTDTQYF. The chain couples TRBV7-2 to TRBJ2-3; 8 nucleotides agree with TRBD2. The CDR3 sequence is 16 residues long. Trimming removed 7 bases from V and 3 bases from J; junction bases left unmatched: 12. Germline V gene data show CDR1 as SGHTA and CDR2 as FQGNSA.

The rearrangement links TRBV5-1 to TRBJ1-5, with 7 bases aligning to TRBD1. This CDR3 spans 16 amino acids. The V and J ends lost 0 bases and 2 bases, in that order; junction bases with no gene match: 5. From germline, CDR1 is SGHRS and CDR2 YFSETQ. The CDR3 bases are TGCGCCAGCAGCTTGGATGGCCAGGGGGGCAATCAGCCCCAGCATTTT. Protein: CASSLDGQGGNQPQHF. Full variable domain (outside the CDR3, taken from reference TRBV5-1 and TRBJ1-5): KAGVTQTPRYLIKTRGQQVTLSCSPISGHRSVSWYQQTPGQGLQFLFEYFSETQRNKGNFPGRFSGRQFSNSRSEMNVSTLELGDSALYLCASSLDGQGGNQPQHFGDGTRLSIL.

The chain couples TRBV4-1 to TRBJ2-1; tentative D call: TRBD2 (5 bases). The CDR3 contains 17 residues. V lost 3 bases, J lost 3 bases, and 18 bases lay in between. In germline, CDR1 is MGHRA, CDR2 YSYEKL. The CDR3 nucleotides read TGCGCCAGCAGCCACCCCCCCGGGAAAGGCTACTACAATGAGCAGTTCTTC. This translates into CASSHPPGKGYYNEQFF.

This sequence joins TRBV27 and TRBJ1-6; D not resolved. Germline CDR1 reads MNHEY; CDR2 reads SMNVEV (reference sequence). The CDR3 sequence is 19 residues long. Trimming stripped 1 base from V and 0 bases from J, with 16 bases between. The CDR3, as DNA: TGTGCCAGCAGTTTATGGCGATTGCCGGGTGGCTCCTATAATTCACCCCTCCACTTT. Its translation: CASSLWRLPGGSYNSPLHF.

V usage is TRBV4-3 and J usage is TRBJ2-6, with a tentative D call TRBD2 (5 bases). Trimming took 0 bases from V and 3 from J, leaving 21 bases between them. This CDR3 is built from 20 residues. Looked up from germline, CDR1 is LGHNA and CDR2 is YSLEER. The CDR3 protein is CASSQDVLPGLVIGANVLTF. In DNA, the CDR3 is TGCGCCAGCAGCCAAGATGTACTTCCGGGGTTGGTGATTGGGGCCAACGTCCTGACTTTC.

The chain uses TRBV7-2 and TRBJ1-3; 11 nucleotides line up with TRBD1. The V segment lost 1 base and the J segment 2 bases; nucleotides outside the gene matches: 10. The CDR3 is 19 amino acids. Germline V lookup: CDR1 SGHTA, CDR2 FQGNSA. DNA of the CDR3: TGTGCCAGCAGCTTAGTGGGGACAGGGGGTGCTGGAGCTGGAAACACCATATATTTT. The encoded protein is CASSLVGTGGAGAGNTIYF.

The rearrangement links TRBV18 to TRBJ1-1; 8 bases line up with TRBD1. The CDR3 is made up of 16 amino acids. Germline CDR1 is KGHSH and CDR2 is LQKENI. Trimming at V came to 3 bases and at J to 0 bases, leaving 6 bases not matched to a gene. CDR3 bases: TGTGCCAGCTCACCCCTTGGACAGGGAATGAACACTGAAGCTTTCTTT. Its protein product is CASSPLGQGMNTEAFF.

This clone appeared a few times. The same CDR3 is also encoded by other DNA sequences in this sample. The chain couples TRBV11-2 to TRBJ2-3; 12 nucleotides align to TRBD2. Per the germline V gene, CDR1 is SGHAT and CDR2 is FQNNGV. This CDR3 is 16 amino acids long. Trimming cost V 5 bases and J 2 bases; bases outside gene matches: 5. The DNA for the CDR3 is TGTGCCAGCAGCCGACTAGCGGGGGTATTCACAGATACGCAGTATTTT. Its translation is CASSRLAGVFTDTQYF. Full variable domain (outside the CDR3, taken from reference TRBV11-2 and TRBJ2-3): EAGVAQSPRYKIIEKRQSVAFWCNPISGHATLYWYQQILGQGPKLLIQFQNNGVVDDSQLPKDRFSAERLKGVDSTLKIQPAKLEDSAVYLCASSRLAGVFTDTQYFGPGTRLTVL.

The chain joins TRBV7-8 to TRBJ1-5, with 9 positions matching TRBD1. The V gene end was trimmed by 5 bases and the J gene end by 11 bases; junction bases not matched to a gene: 10. Germline V gene data show CDR1 as SGHVS and CDR2 as FQNEAQ. The CDR3 totals 14 residues. CDR3 residues: CASSPGTGTSAQHF. Here the CDR3 DNA reads TGTGCCAGCAGCCCCGGGACAGGGACTTCGGCCCAGCATTTT.

The chain carries TRBV5-1 and TRBJ2-1, with D tentatively TRBD2 (6 bases). The CDR3 is 15 residues long. Germline-derived CDR1 and CDR2 are SGHRS and YFSETQ. Trimming stripped 5 bases from V and 10 bases from J, with 22 bases between. DNA for the CDR3: TGCGCCAGCAGACCGCGGGACTCCCAAGGGAGCGAGCAGTTCTTC. Protein product: CASRPRDSQGSEQFF.